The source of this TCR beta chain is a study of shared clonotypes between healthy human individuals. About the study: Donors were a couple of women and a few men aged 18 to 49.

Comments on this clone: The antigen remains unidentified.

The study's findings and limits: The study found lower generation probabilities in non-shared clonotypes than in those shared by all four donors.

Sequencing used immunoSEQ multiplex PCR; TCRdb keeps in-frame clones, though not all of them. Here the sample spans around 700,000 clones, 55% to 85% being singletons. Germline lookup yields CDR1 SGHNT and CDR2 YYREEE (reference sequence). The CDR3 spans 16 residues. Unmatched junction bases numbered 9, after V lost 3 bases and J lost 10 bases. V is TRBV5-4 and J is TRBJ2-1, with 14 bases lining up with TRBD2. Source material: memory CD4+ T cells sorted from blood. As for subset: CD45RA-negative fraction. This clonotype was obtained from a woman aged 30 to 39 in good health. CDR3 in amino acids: CASSWGTSGRWTEQFF. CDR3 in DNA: TGTGCCAGCAGCTGGGGGACTAGCGGGAGATGGACGGAGCAGTTCTTC.